This T cell receptor (beta chain) comes out of a study of blood T cells in healthy people across ages. Germline V gives CDR1 SQVTM, CDR2 ANQGSEA. CDR3 length: 14 residues. With V trimmed by 2 bases and J by 7 bases, 7 bases remained unmatched. Through a sample-barcoded 5' primer and a J-beta primer mix, a second PCR was run for 7 to 11 cycles. TCRdb passed the 5' RACE reads through MiXCR, listing each CDR3 protein once. The sample yields roughly 1,500,000 distinct CDR3 sequences, about 35% seen once. The source of this sequence is a young woman in good health. The chain employs TRBV29-1 and TRBJ2-3, with TRBD2 identical over 9 bases. Sequenced sample: blood. Here the CDR3 DNA reads TGCAGCGTTGAAACGGCGGGGGGGCCTCATACGCAGTATTTT. This encodes CSVETAGGPHTQYF.